Reported below is one T cell receptor (beta chain). This clonotype was recorded a few times. The antigen it binds to is not known. Per-nucleotide qualities are absent, and no much larger clonotype sits a single base away. These data belong to a study of CD8 T cells in ankylosing spondylitis listed by TCRdb under 2017. For the study in its entirety: To find TCR variants linked to disease, the study profiled T cell receptor beta repertoires in ankylosing spondylitis patients and healthy donors. Peripheral blood was sampled, and synovial fluid was also collected from ankylosing spondylitis patients. The whole study cohort included 108 healthy donors and under 30 ankylosing spondylitis patients.

V lost 4 bases and J lost 4 bases, and the count of bases not matched to a germline gene is 9. From the cysteine through the phenylalanine, the CDR3 covers 16 amino acids. CDR3 DNA only is kept here, 48 bases in frame from base 1. Reads for this sample came from an Illumina HiSeq 2500. TCR beta libraries were prepared by quantitative 5'-RACE with molecular barcodes. Under the source paper's analysis protocol: Disease-linked TCR variants were identified with a new computational method built on a probabilistic model of VDJ rearrangement. TCRdb cleaned the public reads at Q25 with fastp, built clones with MiXCR and kept in-frame beta chains. Rows are combined by CDR3 protein, so each entry shows the most common genes and DNA. What appears here as the V and J calls and clone size reflects TCRdb's work, not the paper's. The sample has some 220,000 distinct CDR3 sequences on record, roughly a tenth of them singletons. The top ten constitute roughly 2.5% of the sample.

On the study overall, not on this receptor specifically: A CD8+ phenotype was shown by the disease-linked clones, which were found at relatively low frequencies in peripheral blood. A TCR beta motif made up of several highly homologous amino acid variants appeared to be characteristic of blood from ankylosing spondylitis patients. Some motif variants were previously reported in synovial fluid and blood of reactive arthritis patients, suggesting common disease-initiation mechanisms. The disease-linked clones were reported as significantly enriched in matched synovial fluid samples from ankylosing spondylitis patients.

The source material was blood, either unsorted or a sorted T cell fraction (not recorded which). The chain is made from TRBV12-3 or TRBV12-4 and TRBJ2-3, and 9 junction bases match TRBD2. The clonotype was recovered from a male donor with ankylosing spondylitis or in good health (not recorded which). The CDR3 protein sequence reads: CASSYGTSFTPDTQYF. Read as DNA, the sequence is TGTGCCAGCAGTTACGGGACTAGCTTCACCCCAGATACGCAGTATTTT.